These 12 T cell receptor beta chains were sequenced from one sample in a study of blood T cell repertoires in COVID-19. Using immunoSEQ multiplex PCR, the repertoire was profiled, and TCRdb retains in-frame clones only, with some absent. Among some 150,000 clones listed, 84% were seen once. The source material was peripheral blood. These TCRs come from a woman between 50 and 59 years old with acute or convalescent COVID-19.

The rearrangement links TRBV12-3 or TRBV12-4 to TRBJ2-1, with 10 bases fitting TRBD2. The CDR3 is 13 amino acids. The V segment lost 8 bases and the J segment 7 bases; nucleotides outside the gene matches: 5. CDR3 nucleotides: TGTGCCAGCTCTAGCGGGAGAGGAAATGAGCAGTTCTTC. Translating it yields CASSSGRGNEQFF.

This chain connects TRBV7-7 to TRBJ1-5; TRBD1 aligns across 7 bases. J lost 6 bases, V lost 7 bases, and 9 bases had no gene match. This CDR3 comprises 14 residues. The germline V gene encodes CDR1 SSHAT and CDR2 FNYEAQ (reference sequence). Here the CDR3 DNA reads TGTGCCAGCACCCAAGGCAGGGGGTTTCAGCCCCAGCATTTT. This codes for CASTQGRGFQPQHF.

This clone is a singleton in its sample. This chain links TRBV6-5 with TRBJ1-2, with TRBD1 matching 8 bases. Trimming took 10 bases from V and 2 from J; bases not matched to a gene: 12. CDR1 and CDR2 (germline): MNHEY, SVGAGI. The CDR3 spans 15 residues. The CDR3 DNA follows: TGTGCCACGTCCAGGACAGGGTCTATCAACTATGGCTACACCTTC. The encoded protein is CATSRTGSINYGYTF.

This chain uses TRBV19 with TRBJ1-1; TRBD1 might be the D (6 bases). In germline, CDR1 is LNHDA, CDR2 SQIVND (reference sequence). The CDR3 totals 12 residues. Between the trimmed V and J ends, which lost 3 bases and 7 bases, there was a span of 9 bases. For the CDR3, the DNA is TGTGCCAGTAGTATTAGCAGGGGTGAAGCTTTCTTT. As protein: CASSISRGEAFF.

The rearrangement uses TRBV6-6 and TRBJ1-1, with 7 bases lining up with TRBD1. Germline assignment: CDR1 MNHNY and CDR2 SVGAGI (reference sequence). The V and J ends lost 4 bases and 4 bases, in that order; junction bases with no gene match: 6. CDR3 size: 14 residues. CDR3 nucleotides: TGTGCCAGCAGTTCACAGGGGCGTAGCACTGAAGCTTTCTTT. As protein: CASSSQGRSTEAFF.

The chain has TRBV5-6 and TRBJ2-7; 11 nucleotides match TRBD2. Unmatched junction bases numbered 7, after V lost 4 bases and J lost 4 bases. This CDR3 is 15 amino acids long. CDR1 is SGHDT, CDR2 YYEEEE, per germline. CDR3 in DNA: TGTGCCAGCAGCGACACCGGGACTAGCGGTTACGAGCAGTACTTC. Translating it yields CASSDTGTSGYEQYF.

This rearrangement joins TRBV7-2 to TRBJ2-7, with 8 bases aligning to TRBD2. The CDR3 has 16 amino acids. CDR1 SGHTA and CDR2 FQGNSA come from the germline V gene. With 1 base clipped from V and 0 bases from J, the junction kept 5 bases outside the gene matches. CDR3 protein: CASSLGLSGSSYEQYF. The CDR3 nucleotides read TGTGCCAGCAGCTTAGGCCTCAGCGGGAGCTCCTACGAGCAGTACTTC.

The CDR3: CASSLVASGTLTGELFF. CDR3 nucleotides: TGTGCCAGCAGCTTGGTGGCTAGCGGCACACTCACCGGGGAGCTGTTTTTT. The chain links TRBV5-5 to TRBJ2-2; 7 nucleotides align to TRBD2. Germline V CDR1 and CDR2: SGHKS, YYEKEE (reference sequence). With 0 bases clipped from V and 4 bases from J, the junction kept 9 bases outside the gene matches. CDR3 size: 17 residues. Full variable domain (missing parts from reference TRBV5-5 and TRBJ2-2): DAGVTQSPTHLIKTRGQQVTLRCSPISGHKSVSWYQQVLGQGPQFIFQYYEKEERGRGNFPDRFSARQFPNYSSELNVNALLLGDSALYLCASSLVASGTLTGELFFGEGSRLTVL.

The genes are TRBV5-4 and TRBJ2-7; a possible D gene is TRBD1 (6 bases). Germline CDR1 is SGHNT and CDR2 is YYREEE (reference sequence). CDR3 size: 14 residues. Trimming removed 4 bases from V and 2 bases from J, with 13 bases in between. CDR3 loop: CASSSQGQTYEQYF. In nucleotides, the CDR3 is TGTGCCAGCAGCAGCCAAGGACAGACCTACGAGCAGTACTTC.

The V gene is TRBV6-1, the J gene TRBJ1-5; tentative D call: TRBD1 (6 bases). Germline values: CDR1 MNHNS, CDR2 SASEGT. Trimming cost V 1 base and J 2 bases, with 12 bases left between them. This CDR3 comprises 16 residues. For the CDR3, the DNA is TGTGCCAGCAGTGAAGAAATACAGGGTCGCAATCAGCCCCAGCATTTT. Residues: CASSEEIQGRNQPQHF.

This chain joins TRBV6-6 and TRBJ2-3; D remains unclear. Trimming left V 6 bases short and J 0 bases short, with 7 bases between. This CDR3 is built from 13 residues. CDR1 and CDR2 (germline): MNHNY, SVGAGI (reference sequence). Here the CDR3 reads CASRASSTDTQYF. Written as DNA, the CDR3 is TGTGCCAGCAGGGCCTCTAGCACAGATACGCAGTATTTT.

As DNA, the CDR3 is TGTGCCTGGAGACTTAGCGGGAGCTACGAGCAGTACTTC. It yields the protein CAWRLSGSYEQYF. The V gene is TRBV30, the J gene TRBJ2-7; 9 bases line up with TRBD2. The V gene end was trimmed by 3 bases and the J gene end by 3 bases; junction bases not matched to a gene: 3. There are 13 residues in the CDR3. The V gene's germline CDR1 is GTSNPN and CDR2 SVGIG (reference sequence). Complete variable domain (other parts from reference TRBV30 and TRBJ2-7): SQTIHQWPATLVQPVGSPLSLECTVEGTSNPNLYWYRQAAGRGLQLLFYSVGIGQISSEVPQNLSASRPQDRQFILSSKKLLLSDSGFYLCAWRLSGSYEQYFGPGTRLTVT.